This T cell receptor beta chain was recorded in a study of OX40 agonist ivuxolimab in advanced cancers. For context, the study as a whole: Ivuxolimab, which targeted the costimulatory receptor OX40 (CD134), was an agonistic, fully human IgG2 monoclonal antibody. The monotherapy dose-escalation portion (N of about 47 patients) of the phase I ivuxolimab trial is reported in the paper. Prior anti-PD-1, anti-PD-L1 or anti-CTLA-4 therapy was permitted, and checkpoint inhibitors had been received by less than 45% of dose-escalation patients. Intravenous ivuxolimab was administered to patients every 2 weeks at six dose levels: 0.01, 0.1, 0.3, 1.5, 3 and 10 mg/kg. Among the roughly 54 dose-escalation patients, some 20 had hepatocellular carcinoma, roughly 15 melanoma, 9 renal cell carcinoma and 9 head and neck cancer. The purpose of peripheral TCRbeta sequencing was to test whether ivuxolimab changed TCR sequence diversity and led to clonal T-cell expansion. Partial responses occurred in three dose-escalation patients, of whom one had hepatocellular carcinoma and two had cutaneous melanoma. In the dose-escalation cohort, around four fifths of patients were male, and the mean age was around 60 years, with a range of 23 to 79.

Broad study findings and their caveats: Which antigens the clonally expanded peripheral T cells were specific for was not determined. In the 0.1-3.0 mg/kg groups, partial responders were among the patients with the lowest normalized peripheral clonal expansion, particularly in CD8+ T cells. Clonal expansion of both CD4+ and CD8+ blood T cells was observed from baseline to week 6 at doses 0.1 to 3.0 mg/kg. Low levels of normalized T-cell clonal expansion were also seen in some patients who did not respond. After ivuxolimab, more expanded clones were found on average in CD8+ T cells than in CD4+ T cells.

Patients with autoimmune disease history or receiving systemic immunosuppression were excluded from the trial. Peripheral blood for TCR sequencing was collected from all dose cohorts at baseline, on cycle 4 day 1, and on cycle 7 day 1. Samples came from an open-label, multicenter, first-in-human phase I dose-escalation trial of ivuxolimab. The trial enrolled adults with locally advanced or metastatic head and neck squamous cell, hepatocellular, melanoma or renal cell carcinoma. Before TCR sequencing, CD4+ and CD8+ T cells were separately sorted from peripheral blood. Genomic DNA was extracted from sorted cells for sequencing of the TCRbeta CDR3 region. TCRbeta CDR3 regions were sequenced using the immunoSEQ Assay. TCRdb carries this immuneACCESS record with in-frame sequences only. Its versions omit some clonotypes, under half of them owing to an unresolved V gene in the studies checked, with the rest unexplained. Across this sample there are about 62,000 clones, with 84% seen only once. Approximately 2.4% of the sample lies in the top ten.

CDR3 length: 15 amino acids, cysteine to phenylalanine. Left in the record is the CDR3 DNA by itself, 45 bases read in frame from the first base. CDR1 and CDR2 are drawn from the germline V gene: SGHDT, YYEEEE. For this chain, trimming is 2 bases at the V end and 4 bases at the J end, and the number of junction bases without a gene match is 6. Comments on this clone: This clone's antigen is unknown. No clone much larger than this one lies a single base away; base qualities are absent.

This sample comprised CD4+ or CD8+ T cells sorted from blood, obtained in a trial of the OX40 agonist ivuxolimab. This sequence was found in an adult with an advanced solid tumor such as melanoma, head and neck, liver or kidney cancer. The chain is encoded by TRBV5-6 joined to TRBJ2-1; TRBD1 aligns with 7 central bases. CDR3 protein: CASSLKGGSYNEQFF. The DNA reads as follows: TGTGCCAGCAGCTTAAAAGGGGGCTCTTACAATGAGCAGTTCTTC.